This is a list of T cell receptor beta chains from one sample in a study of vaccination and CD4 T cells after COVID-19. TCRdb re-analysed the PCR reads in MiXCR, keeping a single row per CDR3 protein. The sample includes around 25,000 distinct CDR3 sequences, roughly 29% seen only once; the top ten take approximately 2.8%. What these receptors recognize is not known. Material: CD4+ T cells from blood, cultured in vitro, obtained about 7 months after SARS-CoV-2 vaccination. Receptors were obtained from a human donor who had recovered from COVID-19. The CDR3 runs from the conserved cysteine through the conserved F or W. A D gene is named only where the DNA matches it firmly. Where a row states a size, it is once, few, many or the class of an expanded clone; other rows omit it.

J,size,V,D,CDR3,DNA
TRBJ2-3,few,TRBV20-1,TRBD2,CSAPGRGGRTSTDTQYF,TGCAGTGCCCCCGGTCGGGGCGGGAGGACGAGCACAGATACGCAGTATTTT
TRBJ2-5,few,TRBV5-4,TRBD2,CASSAGRAGSPETQYF,TGTGCCAGCAGCGCCGGGAGGGCAGGGAGCCCAGAGACCCAGTACTTC
TRBJ2-5,.,TRBV28,.,CASSFEPHIETQYF,TGTGCCAGCAGTTTTGAGCCCCATATCGAGACCCAGTACTTC
TRBJ2-1,.,TRBV4-1,TRBD1,CASRRDSAPYNEQFF,TGCGCCAGCAGACGGGACAGCGCTCCGTACAATGAGCAGTTCTTC
TRBJ2-3,.,TRBV15,TRBD2,CATSRDRGLAVTDTQYF,TGTGCCACCAGCAGAGATCGAGGACTAGCGGTCACAGATACGCAGTATTTT
TRBJ2-5,.,TRBV5-6,.,CASSRLGGVETQYF,TGTGCCAGCAGCCGACTGGGGGGCGTGGAGACCCAGTACTTC
TRBJ1-5,.,TRBV19,.,CASGLQGNQPQHF,TGTGCCAGTGGGCTACAGGGCAATCAGCCCCAGCATTTT
TRBJ1-5,few,TRBV7-9,TRBD1,CASSRIGTVNQPQHF,TGTGCCAGCAGCCGGATCGGGACAGTTAATCAGCCCCAGCATTTT
TRBJ2-6,once,TRBV15,.,CATSRSSGANVLTF,TGTGCCACCAGCCGATCTTCTGGGGCCAACGTCCTGACTTTC
TRBJ2-5,.,TRBV4-1,.,CASSLQTVETQYF,TGCGCCAGCAGCCTTCAAACCGTGGAGACCCAGTACTTC
TRBJ2-7,.,TRBV6-5,TRBD2,CASSPVGGRAEQCF,TGTGCCAGCAGTCCCGTGGGAGGGAGAGCCGAGCAGTGCTTC
TRBJ2-3,few,TRBV7-9,.,CASSSRVITDTQYF,TGTGCCAGCAGCTCCAGGGTGATCACAGATACGCAGTATTTT
TRBJ2-4,.,TRBV20-1,.,CSAPFTMGRTLAKNIQYF,TGCAGTGCTCCGTTCACTATGGGACGGACGCTAGCCAAAAACATTCAGTACTTC
TRBJ2-5,few,TRBV20-1,.,CSARENYQETQYF,TGCAGTGCTAGAGAGAACTACCAAGAGACCCAGTACTTC